Presented here are 14 T cell receptor beta chains from one specimen sequenced in a study of T-cell reconstitution after alpha-beta-depleted transplantation in children. The TCRbeta library was prepared with unique molecular identifiers. TCRdb used MiXCR to reprocess the PCR reads, holding one entry per CDR3 protein. Here the sample spans 330,000 or so distinct CDR3 sequences, about a tenth being singletons. Here the sequenced sample was PBMCs, taken before TCRalphabeta/CD19-depleted stem cell transplant. The receptors stem from a boy younger than two with acute myeloid leukemia, due to receive a stem cell transplant.

The rearrangement links TRBV29-1 to TRBJ1-2; 8 bases are a match to TRBD1. Germline CDR1 SQVTM, CDR2 ANQGSEA. The CDR3 contains 14 residues. Trimming took 3 bases from V and 8 from J; bases not matched to a gene: 11. The CDR3 spells CSVDGRTGSIGYTF. CDR3 DNA sequence: TGCAGCGTTGACGGCCGGACAGGGAGCATCGGCTACACCTTC.

In this sample, this clonotype turned up a few times. V is TRBV28 and J is TRBJ2-7; the D gene is possibly TRBD2 (6 bases). The germline V gene has CDR1 MDHEN and CDR2 SYDVKM. V lost 3 bases, J lost 3 bases, and 9 bases lay in between. The CDR3 length is 13 residues. CDR3 in amino acids: CASSFSGLYEQYF. CDR3 sequence (DNA): TGTGCCAGCAGTTTTAGCGGCCTCTACGAGCAGTACTTC.

At least ten counts were recorded for this clonotype. The genes are TRBV28 and TRBJ2-1; TRBD1 matches at 8 bases. Looked up from germline, CDR1 is MDHEN and CDR2 is SYDVKM. There are 15 residues in the CDR3. V trimming: 6 bases; J trimming: 3 bases; junction bases outside the gene matches: 7. The CDR3 bases are TGTGCCAGCAGCTTGCCCGACAGGGGCTACAATGAGCAGTTCTTC. Its translation: CASSLPDRGYNEQFF.

This clonotype occurred a few times. CDR3 nucleotides: TGCAGTGCTCTGGACAGAGATAATTCACCCCTCCACTTT. It specifies CSALDRDNSPLHF. The chain employs TRBV20-1 and TRBJ1-6; weak D call: TRBD1 (6 bases). Germline CDR1 reads DFQATT; CDR2 reads SNEGSKA (reference sequence). This CDR3 contains 13 residues. V was cut by 5 bases and J by 5 bases, with 10 bases left in between.

This clonotype was observed many times. The chain carries TRBV3-1 and TRBJ1-1, with a weak D call TRBD1 (6 bases). Between the trimmed V and J ends, which lost 0 bases and 4 bases, there was a span of 15 bases. Germline V CDR1 and CDR2: LGHDT, YNNKEL (reference sequence). The CDR3 has 16 amino acids. The CDR3 nucleotides are TGTGCCAGCAGCCAAGATGGAGGGGGGCGAGGCACTGAAGCTTTCTTT. Encoded protein: CASSQDGGGRGTEAFF.

This clonotype occurred many times. The V and J genes are TRBV29-1 and TRBJ2-7; D remains ambiguous. Germline-derived CDR1 and CDR2 are SQVTM and ANQGSEA. V dropped 2 bases and J dropped 2 bases, with 10 bases sitting between them. The CDR3 is 13 residues long. CDR3 DNA sequence: TGCAGCGTTGAATTTGGTGTAACCTACGAGCAGTACTTC. It translates to CSVEFGVTYEQYF.

This clonotype occurred a few times. The genes are TRBV6-6 and TRBJ2-1, with unresolved D. Trimming shortened V by 1 base and J by 7 bases, and 5 bases separated the two germline ends. In germline, CDR1 is MNHNY, CDR2 SVGAGI (reference sequence). The CDR3 length is 12 residues. CDR3 region: CASSYLDNEQFF. In DNA, the CDR3 is TGTGCCAGCAGTTACTTGGATAATGAGCAGTTCTTC.

This clonotype was counted ten times or more. The gene calls are TRBV6-2 or TRBV6-3 and TRBJ2-7; possible D gene TRBD2, 5 bases. CDR1 MNHEY and CDR2 SVGEGT come from the germline V gene. CDR3 length: 12 amino acids. V was cut by 6 bases and J by 2 bases, with 8 bases left in between. The CDR3 region is CASSRGPYEQYF. DNA for the CDR3: TGTGCCAGCAGCCGGGGTCCCTACGAGCAGTACTTC.

The genes are TRBV7-2 and TRBJ2-5; TRBD2 might be the D (6 bases). Trimming pared 5 bases from V and 0 bases from J, leaving 7 bases between. The CDR3 runs 13 residues. Germline CDR1 is SGHTA and CDR2 is FQGNSA. The chain's CDR3 is CASSRGNQETQYF. The DNA of the CDR3 is TGTGCCAGCAGCCGGGGGAACCAAGAGACCCAGTACTTC.

This clonotype has just a few counts. The V call is TRBV30, the J call TRBJ1-2; 8 bases line up with TRBD1. Germline CDR1 reads GTSNPN; CDR2 reads SVGIG (reference sequence). This CDR3 is built from 14 residues. V dropped 7 bases and J dropped 0; count of bases not matched to a gene: 7. The DNA of the CDR3 is TGTGCCTCGGACAGGGACCCGTCTAACTATGGCTACACCTTC. Translating gives CASDRDPSNYGYTF.

This clonotype showed up many times. V gene TRBV10-3 combines with J gene TRBJ2-1; TRBD1 matches at 8 bases. Unmatched junction bases numbered 3, after V lost 4 bases and J lost 7 bases. Germline lookup yields CDR1 ENHRY and CDR2 SYGVKD. This CDR3 spans 13 amino acids. CDR3 bases: TGTGCCATCAGTGGGACAGGGAGAAATGAGCAGTTCTTC. Its protein product is CAISGTGRNEQFF.

This clonotype was recorded many times. The rearrangement uses TRBV28 and TRBJ1-1, with 7 bases aligning to TRBD1. The ends lost 5 bases at V and 3 bases at J; junction bases unmatched: 12. CDR3 length: 16 amino acids. Germline V gene sequence: CDR1 MDHEN, CDR2 SYDVKM. DNA for the CDR3: TGTGCCAGCAGTCCCGCGACAGGGAGACGTGACACTGAAGCTTTCTTT. Residues: CASSPATGRRDTEAFF.

This clonotype was detected many times. This could be a read error, since a much larger clone is one nucleotide away. The chain combines TRBV20-1 with TRBJ2-7, with D tentatively TRBD2 (5 bases). The germline V gene has CDR1 DFQATT and CDR2 SNEGSKA (reference sequence). The CDR3 totals 14 residues. The DNA of the CDR3 is TGCAGTGCTAGAGATTCCGGGGAAATCAACGATCAGTACTTC. This translates into CSARDSGEINDQYF.

This clonotype was detected many times. The rearrangement joins TRBV5-5 to TRBJ1-2, with D unclear. Per germline, CDR1 SGHKS and CDR2 YYEKEE (reference sequence). V was cut by 0 bases and J by 6 bases, with 15 bases left in between. This CDR3 has 15 amino acids. CDR3 region: CASSLVDGPRDGYTF. CDR3 DNA: TGTGCCAGCAGCTTGGTCGACGGCCCTAGAGATGGCTACACCTTC.